This passage covers 17 T cell receptor beta chains from one sample sequenced in a study of cytomegalovirus exposure and HLA in healthy donors. Vbeta (60) and Jbeta (13) primers were used in the PCR. Assay: immunoSEQ multiplex PCR; the TCRdb copy retains only in-frame clones and omits some. The data show around 200,000 clones, with approximately 78% seen just once and less than 3% held by the top ten. Source material: PBMCs. The source is a woman in her 40s in good health and CMV-seronegative.

The rearrangement joins TRBV7-6 to TRBJ2-1, with 7 bases matching TRBD2. The CDR3 sequence is 16 residues long. V trimming: 2 bases; J trimming: 9 bases; junction bases outside the gene matches: 13. Germline CDR1 and CDR2: SGHVS and FNYEAQ. The CDR3 nucleotides are TGTGCCAGCAGCTTAAATTCGGCTAGCGGAGGTATTGAGCAGTTCTTC. It is translated as CASSLNSASGGIEQFF.

The V call is TRBV10-2, the J call TRBJ2-3; the D gene is possibly TRBD2 (6 bases). Trimming took 2 bases from V and 2 from J, leaving 17 bases between them. This CDR3 spans 17 amino acids. Germline CDR1 and CDR2: WSHSY and SAAADI. The CDR3 region is CASSEAAWDFYTDTQYF. The CDR3 DNA reads as TGCGCCAGCAGTGAGGCGGCATGGGACTTTTACACAGATACGCAGTATTTT.

The chain couples TRBV27 to TRBJ1-5, with 10 bases identical to TRBD1. Germline V CDR1 and CDR2: MNHEY, SMNVEV (reference sequence). The CDR3 consists of 14 residues. Trimming took 2 bases from V and 6 from J; bases not matched to a gene: 1. The CDR3 sequence: CASSLGQGVQPQHF. The CDR3 DNA reads TGTGCCAGCAGTTTAGGACAGGGGGTTCAGCCCCAGCATTTT.

The J gene is TRBJ1-5, the V gene TRBV28; D unclear. This CDR3 comprises 14 residues. The V and J ends lost 1 base and 0 bases respectively, with 4 bases between them. Germline V CDR1 and CDR2: MDHEN, SYDVKM. The CDR3 region is CASSLSGSNQPQHF. In DNA form, the CDR3 reads TGTGCCAGCAGTTTATCCGGTAGCAATCAGCCCCAGCATTTT.

This chain connects TRBV28 to TRBJ1-6; D not resolved. Germline loops: CDR1 MDHEN, CDR2 SYDVKM. The CDR3 sequence is 15 residues long. V was cut by 3 bases and J by 10 bases, with 16 bases left in between. The DNA of the CDR3 is TGTGCCAGCAGTTTCGTGGGGAGGGCGCGATCACCCCTCCACTTT. It yields the protein CASSFVGRARSPLHF.

The genes are TRBV5-6 and TRBJ2-1; D not certain. This CDR3 spans 11 amino acids. CDR1 is SGHDT, CDR2 YYEEEE, per germline. The ends were cut back, 0 bases at V and 10 bases at J, with 5 bases in the middle. The CDR3 loop reads CASSLETEQFF. The CDR3 nucleotides read TGTGCCAGCAGCTTGGAAACAGAGCAGTTCTTC.

This clone was recorded a few times. This CDR3 is CASADSLGWRAQYF. CDR3 coding DNA: TGTGCCAGCGCCGACTCCCTCGGGTGGAGGGCGCAGTATTTT. V is TRBV5-5 and J is TRBJ2-3; weak D call: TRBD2 (6 bases). The V end was cut by 7 bases, the J end by 10 bases, with 22 bases between. The CDR3 spans 14 residues. The germline gives CDR1 SGHKS, CDR2 YYEKEE (reference sequence).

This clone was seen once. The chain carries TRBV30 and TRBJ2-3, with 13 bases identical to TRBD2. Per germline, CDR1 GTSNPN and CDR2 SVGIG (reference sequence). Losses at the gene ends were 8 bases for V and 2 bases for J; bases not matched to a gene: 16. CDR3 length: 18 amino acids. The CDR3 region is CARTSGTSGTLHTDTQYF. The DNA for the CDR3 is TGTGCCCGGACGTCCGGGACTAGCGGGACCCTGCACACAGATACGCAGTATTTT.

The V and J genes are TRBV27 and TRBJ1-1; maybe TRBD1 (6 bases). Germline-derived CDR1 and CDR2 are MNHEY and SMNVEV (reference sequence). This CDR3 has 14 residues. V shed 6 bases and J shed 3 bases, with 14 bases lying between them. The CDR3 spells CASRRTAWYTEAFF. The CDR3 coding sequence is TGTGCCAGCAGAAGGACAGCCTGGTACACTGAAGCTTTCTTT.

The V and J genes are TRBV10-2 and TRBJ2-1; D is unclear. Germline lookup yields CDR1 WSHSY and CDR2 SAAADI. V gave up 6 bases and J gave up 2 bases, with 11 bases separating them. CDR3 length: 14 residues. Written as DNA, the CDR3 is TGCGCCAGCAGCACCGGGTCCACCTACAATGAGCAGTTCTTC. Its translation: CASSTGSTYNEQFF.

The chain has TRBV6-5 and TRBJ1-4; D is perhaps TRBD1 (6 bases). CDR1 and CDR2 from the germline V gene are MNHEY and SVGAGI. V lost 6 bases and J 6 bases, leaving 14 bases between the germline ends. CDR3 size: 14 residues. The CDR3, as DNA: TGTGCCAGCAGCCAGGACAGCTGGGATGAAAAACTGTTTTTT. Its translation: CASSQDSWDEKLFF.

This clone has only a few counts. V is TRBV2 and J is TRBJ2-5; the match to TRBD2 covers 9 bases. Per germline, CDR1 SNHLY and CDR2 FYNNEI. This CDR3 contains 14 residues. The trim removed 8 bases at V and 2 bases at J, leaving 6 bases unmatched. CDR3 DNA sequence: TGTGCCAGCGGGAGGACTAGCGCGCAAGAGACCCAGTACTTC. Encoded protein: CASGRTSAQETQYF.

CDR3 sequence: CASSFLGRHDYEQYF. CDR3 sequence (DNA): TGTGCCAGCAGTTTTTTAGGGCGGCATGACTACGAGCAGTACTTC. The V gene is TRBV27, the J gene TRBJ2-5; D unclear. Matching the DNA end better, TRBJ2-7 makes the J call doubtful. Germline V gene data show CDR1 as MNHEY and CDR2 as SMNVEV (reference sequence). The CDR3 loop spans 15 amino acids.

There are a few counts of this clone. The V call is TRBV7-3, the J call TRBJ2-5; 7 positions match TRBD1. The germline V gene encodes CDR1 SGHTA and CDR2 FQGTGA. The CDR3 contains 18 residues. V lost 1 base to trimming and J lost 4 bases; unmatched junction nucleotides: 15. The CDR3 protein is CASSLRGGQVQGRETQYF. As DNA, the CDR3 is TGTGCCAGCAGCTTAAGGGGCGGACAGGTCCAGGGTCGAGAGACCCAGTACTTC.

V usage is TRBV27 and J usage is TRBJ2-1, with a possible D match to TRBD2 (5 bases). Trimming shortened V by 5 bases and J by 0 bases, and 11 bases separated the two germline ends. Germline assignment: CDR1 MNHEY and CDR2 SMNVEV (reference sequence). The CDR3 extends over 15 amino acids. The CDR3 reads CASSLLGSSYNEQFF. CDR3 nucleotides: TGTGCCAGCAGTCTCCTAGGGAGCTCCTACAATGAGCAGTTCTTC.

The chain is built from TRBV5-1 and TRBJ2-7; tentatively, D is TRBD2 (6 bases). The germline V gene encodes CDR1 SGHRS and CDR2 YFSETQ. The CDR3 is made up of 12 amino acids. Deletions cut 5 bases from V and 3 bases from J, with 9 bases between. CDR3: CASSAGNYEQYF. CDR3 sequence (DNA): TGCGCCAGCAGTGCGGGAAACTACGAGCAGTACTTC. Combining the CDR3 with reference TRBV5-1 and TRBJ2-7 gives the whole variable domain KAGVTQTPRYLIKTRGQQVTLSCSPISGHRSVSWYQQTPGQGLQFLFEYFSETQRNKGNFPGRFSGRQFSNSRSEMNVSTLELGDSALYLCASSAGNYEQYFGPGTRLTVT.

A few counts support this clone. The V and J genes are TRBV5-1 and TRBJ1-3; no reliable D call. V lost 4 bases and J 0 bases, leaving 14 bases between the germline ends. The CDR3 length is 16 residues. Germline lookup yields CDR1 SGHRS and CDR2 YFSETQ. This CDR3 is CASSTGTVFSGNTIYF. The CDR3, as DNA: TGCGCCAGCAGCACCGGAACAGTTTTCTCTGGAAACACCATATATTTT.